This TCR beta chain was observed in a study of cytomegalovirus exposure and HLA in healthy donors (dated by TCRdb to about 2017). The study in broad terms: In an earlier analysis of 587 of the donors, 276 Gb of sequence data and some 120 million unique TCR beta sequences from 180 million or so T cells were reported. Roughly 300 gigabases of sequencing data and approximately 91 million unique TCR sequences made up an early release that covered over 550 HLA-typed donors. Of the roughly 430 genotyped donors, 65% to 90% fell in the genetic ancestry cluster associated with self-reported Caucasian donors. The study aimed to test whether signatures of past pathogen exposure could be identified by cataloging public T cell receptors. Using immunosequencing, the study profiled T cell repertoires from fewer than 850 subjects and related those repertoires to cytomegalovirus serostatus. A separate validation cohort of 100 to 150 different subjects was used in addition to the roughly 640-subject first cohort. To predict cytomegalovirus infection status, the study brought together high-throughput TCR immunosequencing, statistical association of individual TCRs with disease status, and machine learning. In a later analysis, previously published TCR beta repertoires from roughly 710 donors were re-analyzed and high-resolution HLA genotyping was added so that TCR occurrence patterns could be studied. Rather than using new phenotypic data, the later analysis identified candidate immune exposures from TCR beta sequences and from how often those sequences occurred across donors. An earlier analysis of more than 450 of the donors used high-throughput TCR beta sequencing to judge whether each TCR beta V gene segment behaved as functional or pseudogenic. Donor age, sex, ethnicity and CMV serostatus were compiled together with the repertoire data. In a later genetic analysis, genome-wide SNP genotypes for about 60% of the 666 donors were used, and that subset was treated as a discovery cohort. All discovery cohort repertoires had been generated on a single sequencing platform. HLA typing included class I and class II loci at four-digit resolution. Typing coverage varied by locus: roughly 629-640 donors for A, B, C, DRB1 and DQB1; more than 500 for DQA1; about 590 for DPA1; fewer than 480 for DPB1. Several DR-DQ haplotypes were treated as single units for association and clustering because of strong linkage in the cohort. Across about 380 genotyped donors of the cohort, an average of approximately 240,000 unique TCR beta nucleotide sequences per donor were sequenced, and about a sixth of those sequences were non-productive.

Concerning this clone itself: Its target antigen remains unknown. No quality values exist for individual bases; no much larger clone is one base distant.

Broad study findings and their caveats: According to a later analysis, parvovirus B19, influenza, CMV and Epstein-Barr virus appeared linked to several top co-occurrence clusters. In a later genetic analysis, fewer N-insertions in productive TCRs were reported among donors in an Asian-associated ancestry cluster than the roughly 710-donor mean. The classifier was reported to diagnose cytomegalovirus status with high specificity and sensitivity in both the original and validation cohorts. According to a later analysis, TCR association rates differed among HLA loci, with DRB1 alleles showing the most associated TCRs and HLA-C alleles showing the fewest. In a later analysis, HLA-associated TCR beta chains were found to be more clonally expanded and to have lower generation probabilities than equally common non-associated chains. When HLA alleles, especially DR and DQ, strongly co-occurred, TCR associations were difficult to assign to individual alleles. In a later analysis, most CMV-associated TCR beta chains were found to appear HLA-restricted, with HLA associations seemingly driven largely by CMV exposure. A further reported finding was that TCR beta sequences accurately predicted the HLA-A and HLA-B alleles for most subjects in the first cohort. The earlier analysis of approximately 560 of the donors excluded roughly 17 rarely observed V segments, including chromosome 9 orphons, because counts were too low. The cohort was sequenced for TCR beta chains only, and without alpha or paired-chain data the features that could be detected were limited. It was suggested by the authors that the approach could potentially be generalized to other disease states and immunological phenotypes. For the cohort, immune exposure information was limited to CMV serostatus. A later analysis associated around 16,000 TCR beta sequences with specific HLA alleles at a false discovery rate of 0.05. Some IMGT-functional V segments, including TRBV6-2 and TRBV6-3, could not be distinguished by the 87-base-pair reads and were therefore excluded. The study gave a list of about 150 TCR beta chains associated with cytomegalovirus. Correlated functional status among segregating V segments might reflect linkage disequilibrium, but an unknown experimental factor could not be ruled out. Three of the identified cytomegalovirus-associated TCR beta chains were confirmed in vitro to be specific for cytomegalovirus antigens. A later genetic analysis associated a missense DCLRE1C variant with V-gene and J-gene trimming of TCR beta chains, and an independent cohort replicated the association. Presence/absence analyses assumed roughly uniform sequencing depth across donors, an assumption that may not hold. Because some donors lacked HLA typing at each locus, the association tests relied only on the typed subset. A cluster of highly shared sequence variants was judged likely to be a technical artifact of the sequencing pipeline. Most TCR sequences were seen in very few donors, while some public TCRs were found in many individuals. Broadly in line with IMGT annotations, most TCR beta V segments showed up in productive rearrangements about 90% or about 30% of the time in an earlier analysis of several hundred of the donors.

The cohort was made up of under 800 healthy bone marrow donors. Cohort members were all nominally healthy when sampled, although unrecorded immune exposures were likely present. The donor was CMV seropositive and belonged to the group of 250 to 300 seropositive cohort members. A peripheral blood sample was collected from each donor, and TCR beta sequencing was performed on peripheral blood mononuclear cells. Genomic DNA extraction from the blood cell samples was performed with the Qiagen DNeasy Blood Extraction Kit. Receptors were amplified or captured by the immunoSEQ multiplex PCR assay. The multiplex PCR relied on a mix of 60 forward primers for TCR Vbeta segments and 13 reverse primers for TCR Jbeta segments. The CDR3 region of rearranged TCR beta genes was amplified from genomic DNA with a multiplex PCR assay. Amplified TCR beta libraries were sequenced as 87-base-pair reads on the Illumina HiSeq System. The published analysis was carried out like this. A later analysis counted about 82 million unique TCR beta chains across the 670 or so repertoires, and around 9.9 million of these chains were shared by at least two donors. Raw reads were error-corrected and collapsed into unique sequences by a nearest-neighbor algorithm in which closely related sequences were merged to remove PCR and sequencing errors. Alignment of CDR3 sequences to IMGT reference sequences was used to assign V, D and J gene segments. Each retained sequence needed at least a six-nucleotide match to both a V gene segment and a J gene segment. A rearrangement was called productive if the CDR3 had no stop codons and remained in frame with V and J, and every other rearrangement was called non-productive. CDR3 was defined according to IMGT convention as the region running from the second conserved V-encoded cysteine to the conserved J-encoded phenylalanine. The earlier analysis of 450 to 750 of the donors excluded any sequence lacking an unambiguous match to a single V gene segment. An earlier analysis of 587 of the donors called V segments functional above 56.7% productive rearrangements and segregating when the between-donor standard deviation exceeded 5%. A statistical classification framework was built to diagnose cytomegalovirus status from the catalog of TCR beta chain sequences. In a later analysis, V and J genes were assigned by comparing TCR nucleotide sequences against IMGT/GENE-DB human TR gene sequences. Using the TCRdist pipeline, a later analysis assigned CDR3 sequences along with most-parsimonious VDJ recombination scenarios. In a later analysis, each TCR beta chain was defined by its CDR3 amino acid sequence together with its V-gene family, and reads without a unique V-gene family were excluded. A later analysis removed 550 to 650 highly shared, low-generation-probability nucleotide sequences to deal with suspected cross-contamination and a sequencing artifact. For each public chain, a later analysis derived a clonal expansion index from normalized ranks of inferred template counts within each repertoire. In a later analysis, generation probabilities were computed with a VDJ recombination model fitted to out-of-frame rearrangements, and the resulting probabilities were checked against IGoR. In a later analysis, hypergeometric tests were used to score TCR-TCR, TCR-HLA and TCR-CMV co-occurrence, with a repertoire-size bias correction applied to TCR pairs. False discovery rates were estimated in a later analysis by permuting HLA or CMV assignments 20 times. In a later analysis, co-occurring TCRs were grouped using DBSCAN, with TCRdist sequence similarity added in when clustering inside HLA-allele-positive subsets. Co-occurrence clustering excluded repertoires with fewer than 30,000 or more than 120,000 public chains, plus five with anomalous nucleotide sharing. Drawn from immuneACCESS, this table holds only the in-frame rearrangements with V and J called that TCRdb kept. Clones are partly lost; checked studies trace under half to an unresolved V gene and leave the rest unexplained. V and J calls and clone size are as listed in that table; D and trimming were resolved from the DNA. The sample has 200,000 or so clones on record, about 86% of them singletons. Roughly 2.1% of the sample comes from the top ten.

V has 2 bases trimmed and J has 4 bases trimmed; junction bases matching no gene number 7. The germline V gene encodes CDR1 LGHNA and CDR2 YNFKEQ. Counted from cysteine to phenylalanine, this CDR3 has 15 amino acids. The read is trimmed to its CDR3 DNA, 45 bases read in frame from base 1. The specimen was PBMCs. The chain was built from TRBV4-2 and TRBJ2-5; TRBD2 lines up with 7 middle nucleotides. This TCR came from a young woman in good health and CMV-seropositive. In nucleotides, the sequence is TGTGCCAGCAGCCAACAGCGGGGTGTGGGAGAGACCCAGTACTTC. Its protein is CASSQQRGVGETQYF.